This TCR beta chain was retrieved from a study of response to subunit inactivated influenza vaccine. Whole-study results and caveats: It was suggested by the authors that few new T cells are recruited by each seasonal influenza vaccination.

TCRdb re-analysed the RT-PCR reads in MiXCR, keeping a single row per CDR3 protein. Of around 750,000 distinct CDR3 sequences in the sample, approximately 22% were seen once. CDR1 is SGHDT, CDR2 YYEEEE, per germline. Between the trimmed V and J ends, which lost 2 bases and 5 bases, there was a span of 14 bases. This CDR3 is built from 15 residues. This clonotype appeared many times. Its antigen is not known. The chain links TRBV5-6 to TRBJ2-1; no clear D. This clonotype was sampled from a man between 45 and 60 years old who received an inactivated influenza vaccine. Material: PBMCs from blood, obtained more than 4 days after vaccination. The CDR3 DNA reads TGTGCCAGCAGCTTCGACACGAATTCAAACAATGAGCAGTTCTTC. It translates to CASSFDTNSNNEQFF.